Included here is one T cell receptor (beta chain) sequence, with context. Antigen specificity is unknown. A second PCR of about 7 to 11 cycles used a sample-barcoded 5' primer and a J-beta primer mix. TCRdb ran MiXCR on the 5' RACE reads and lists one entry per CDR3 protein. The sample shows 1.5 million to 2 million distinct CDR3 sequences, about 30% of them seen only once. This sample is drawn from a study of blood T cells in healthy people across ages. Findings and limits, study-wide: Fewer expanded clones and more diversity marked long-lived versus aged donors. With naive T cell percentage, TCR beta diversity showed a strong correlation. Reliance upon unsorted PBMCs precluded definitive naive versus antigen-experienced comparison.

The CDR3 consists of 17 residues. CDR1 is SNHLY, CDR2 FYNNEI, per germline. Unmatched junction bases numbered 14, after V lost 4 bases and J lost 4 bases. Donation came from healthy Caucasian individuals in Russia who were aged roughly 6 to 95. The sequenced sample was blood. The TCR was taken from a woman in her thirties in good health. The chain couples TRBV2 to TRBJ2-5; TRBD1 aligns across 8 bases. Here the CDR3 reads CASSVLQGADWGETQYF. The CDR3 DNA sequence: TGTGCCAGCAGTGTGCTCCAGGGGGCCGATTGGGGAGAGACCCAGTACTTC.